The following is a T cell receptor beta chain sequence with its context. Its target is not known. These data originate in a study of shared clonotypes between healthy human individuals. Regarding the study as a whole: Across a handful of donors, naive CD4 shared roughly 5%, naive CD8 around 3.8%, memory CD4 about 2.5%, memory CD8 0.35% to 0.5%.

Free of recent acute infections or vaccinations, the donors were healthy HIV-negative adults. Trimming pared 4 bases from V and 3 bases from J, leaving 12 bases between. Germline CDR1 MDHEN, CDR2 SYDVKM. There are 14 residues in the CDR3. The protocol was immunoSEQ multiplex PCR, while the TCRdb copy is restricted to in-frame clones and leaves out a portion. Of approximately 2.5 million clones in the sample, just over 90% were seen once. Material: naive CD4+ T cells sorted from blood. Subset reported: CD45RA+ positively selected. The V and J genes are TRBV28 and TRBJ1-1; D not certain. The clonotype originates from a man younger than 35 in good health. This CDR3 is CASSSAWADTEAFF. The CDR3 coding sequence is TGTGCCAGCAGTTCCGCTTGGGCTGACACTGAAGCTTTCTTT.